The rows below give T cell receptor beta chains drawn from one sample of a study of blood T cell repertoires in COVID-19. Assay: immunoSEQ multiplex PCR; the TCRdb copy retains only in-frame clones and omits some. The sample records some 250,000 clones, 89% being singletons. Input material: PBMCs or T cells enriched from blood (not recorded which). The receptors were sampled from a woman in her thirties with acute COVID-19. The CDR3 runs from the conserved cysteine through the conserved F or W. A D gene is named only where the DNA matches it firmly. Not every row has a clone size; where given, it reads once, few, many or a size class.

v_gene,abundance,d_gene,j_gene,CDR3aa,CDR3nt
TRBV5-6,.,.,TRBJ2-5,CASSSDRQETQYF,TGTGCCAGCAGCTCGGACAGACAAGAGACCCAGTACTTC
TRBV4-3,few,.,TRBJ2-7,CASSQDGTSYEQYF,TGCGCCAGCAGCCAAGATGGGACTTCTTACGAGCAGTACTTC
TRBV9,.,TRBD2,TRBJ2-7,CASSVAAGGEQYF,TGTGCCAGCAGCGTAGCTGCGGGGGGCGAGCAGTACTTC
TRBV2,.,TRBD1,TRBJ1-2,CASSSQGAGNYGYTF,TGTGCCAGCAGCTCGCAGGGGGCCGGTAACTATGGCTACACCTTC
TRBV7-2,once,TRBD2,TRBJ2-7,CASSPGTSGGFVQYF,TGTGCCAGCAGCCCTGGGACTAGCGGGGGGTTTGTGCAGTACTTC
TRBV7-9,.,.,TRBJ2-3,CASSSLNLSSLDTQYF,TGTGCCAGCAGTAGCTTAAACTTATCCTCCCTGGATACGCAGTATTTT
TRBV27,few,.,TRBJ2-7,CASSFGYEQYF,TGTGCCAGCAGTTTCGGCTACGAGCAGTACTTC
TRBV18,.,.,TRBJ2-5,CASSHKRRETQYF,TGTGCCAGCTCACACAAGAGGAGGGAGACCCAGTACTTC
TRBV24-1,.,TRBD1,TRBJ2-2,CAIDKGTGGAGELFF,TGTGCCATCGACAAAGGGACAGGGGGGGCCGGGGAGCTGTTTTTT
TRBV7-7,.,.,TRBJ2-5,CASSLGDSVTNLQETQYF,TGTGCCAGCAGCTTAGGGGACTCGGTTACCAATTTGCAAGAGACCCAGTACTTC
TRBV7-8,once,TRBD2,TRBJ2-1,CASSLASGGANEQFF,TGTGCCAGCAGCTTAGCTAGCGGGGGGGCCAATGAGCAGTTCTTC
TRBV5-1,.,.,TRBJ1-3,CASSLAPFSGNTIYF,TGCGCCAGCAGCTTGGCTCCGTTCTCTGGAAACACCATATATTTT
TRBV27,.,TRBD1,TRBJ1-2,CASTPSGTGYGYTF,TGTGCCAGCACTCCTTCCGGGACAGGGTATGGCTACACCTTC
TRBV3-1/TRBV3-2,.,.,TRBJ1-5,CASSQDSQPQHF,TGTGCCAGCAGCCAAGACAGTCAGCCCCAGCATTTT
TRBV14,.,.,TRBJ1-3,CASSRMFAGSGNTIYF,TGTGCCAGCAGCCGGATGTTCGCGGGCTCCGGAAACACCATATATTTT
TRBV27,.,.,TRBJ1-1,CASSYGGAVNTEAFF,TGTGCCAGCAGTTACGGGGGGGCGGTGAACACTGAAGCTTTCTTT
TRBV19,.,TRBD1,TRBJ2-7,CASSSYRGVYEQYF,TGTGCCAGTAGTTCCTACAGGGGGGTTTACGAGCAGTACTTC
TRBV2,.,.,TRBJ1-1,CASSVTTRNTEAFF,TGTGCCAGCAGTGTCACTACACGGAACACTGAAGCTTTCTTT
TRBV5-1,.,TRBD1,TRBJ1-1,CASSLGQGATEAFF,TGCGCCAGCAGCTTGGGGCAGGGGGCAACTGAAGCTTTCTTT
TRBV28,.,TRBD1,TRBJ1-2,CASSLGWGQGRGYGYTF,TGTGCCAGCAGTTTAGGGTGGGGACAGGGAAGGGGTTATGGCTACACCTTC
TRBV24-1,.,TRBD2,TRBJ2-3,CATSGVAGGNERTDTQYF,TGTGCCACCAGTGGGGTAGCGGGGGGAAACGAACGCACAGATACGCAGTATTTT
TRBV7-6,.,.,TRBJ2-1,CASSFLGGASSYNEQFF,TGTGCCAGCAGCTTTCTCGGCGGGGCTAGCTCCTACAATGAGCAGTTCTTC
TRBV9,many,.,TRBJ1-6,CASSADPPGYNSPLHF,TGTGCCAGCAGCGCCGACCCTCCAGGATATAATTCACCCCTCCACTTT
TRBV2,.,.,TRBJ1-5,CASSEALRYGSGFGSNQPQHF,TGTGCCAGCAGTGAAGCCTTAAGGTATGGGAGCGGGTTTGGTAGCAATCAGCCCCAGCATTTT
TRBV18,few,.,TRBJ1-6,CASRRDLNSPLHF,TGTGCCAGCCGCCGGGATTTGAATTCACCCCTCCACTTT
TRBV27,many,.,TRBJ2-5,CASGGVVRETQYF,TGTGCCAGCGGGGGCGTTGTTAGAGAGACCCAGTACTTC
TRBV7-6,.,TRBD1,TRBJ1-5,CASSLGPAGTVAWQPQHF,TGTGCCAGCAGCTTAGGGCCGGCCGGGACAGTTGCATGGCAGCCCCAGCATTTT
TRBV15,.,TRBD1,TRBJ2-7,CATSRGRSQDRSAYEQYF,TGTGCCACCAGCAGAGGCCGAAGTCAGGACAGGTCAGCCTACGAGCAGTACTTC
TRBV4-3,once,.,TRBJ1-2,CASSQENQGGDYGYTF,TGCGCCAGCAGCCAAGAGAACCAGGGAGGGGACTATGGCTACACCTTC
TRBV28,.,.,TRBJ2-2,CASSSAGAGNTGELFF,TGTGCCAGCAGCTCAGCCGGCGCGGGGAACACCGGGGAGCTGTTTTTT
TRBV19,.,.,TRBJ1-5,CASAELRGSSQPQHF,TGTGCCAGCGCAGAACTGCGGGGTTCAAGTCAGCCCCAGCATTTT
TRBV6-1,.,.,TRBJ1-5,CASSEADIQPQHF,TGTGCCAGCAGTGAAGCGGACATTCAGCCCCAGCATTTT
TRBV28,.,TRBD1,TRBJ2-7,CASSSGTGYEQYF,TGTGCCAGCAGTTCCGGGACAGGGTACGAGCAGTACTTC
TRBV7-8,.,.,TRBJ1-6,CATSKPQGRYSPLHF,TGTGCCACCTCTAAACCACAGGGTCGATATTCACCCCTCCACTTT
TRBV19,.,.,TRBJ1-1,CASSMMRLNQRTEAFF,TGTGCCAGTAGTATGATGAGGTTGAATCAGAGGACTGAAGCTTTCTTT
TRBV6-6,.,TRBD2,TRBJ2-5,CASSRATGLAGGRIETQYF,TGTGCCAGCAGCCGAGCCACGGGACTAGCGGGGGGGCGGATAGAGACCCAGTACTTC
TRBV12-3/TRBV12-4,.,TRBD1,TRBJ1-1,CASSPDRGAFF,TGTGCCAGCAGCCCGGACAGGGGAGCTTTCTTT
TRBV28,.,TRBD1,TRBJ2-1,CASSGTVLYNEQFF,TGTGCCAGCAGTGGGACAGTTCTCTACAATGAGCAGTTCTTC
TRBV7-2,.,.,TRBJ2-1,CASSLANPGRDWIYLYNEQFF,TGTGCCAGCAGCTTAGCCAACCCCGGAAGGGACTGGATTTACCTATACAATGAGCAGTTCTTC
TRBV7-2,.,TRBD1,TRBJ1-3,CASSSTGGSGNTIYF,TGTGCCAGCAGCTCGACAGGGGGCTCTGGAAACACCATATATTTT
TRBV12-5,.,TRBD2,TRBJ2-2,CASGTSSGGASGELFF,TGTGCTAGTGGTACATCTAGCGGGGGGGCCTCAGGGGAGCTGTTTTTT
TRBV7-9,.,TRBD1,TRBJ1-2,CASSGTGVGYTF,TGTGCCAGCAGCGGGACAGGGGTCGGCTACACCTTC
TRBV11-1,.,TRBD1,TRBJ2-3,CASSFDRASTDTQYF,TGTGCCAGCAGCTTCGACAGGGCTAGCACAGATACGCAGTATTTT
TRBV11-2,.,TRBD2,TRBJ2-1,CASSLPLAGGPSYNEQFF,TGTGCCAGCAGCCTTCCCCTAGCGGGGGGCCCCTCCTACAATGAGCAGTTCTTC
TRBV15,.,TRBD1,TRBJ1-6,CATSRDSGGPTGTPPLHF,TGTGCCACCAGCAGAGATTCGGGCGGTCCGACAGGGACCCCACCCCTCCACTTT
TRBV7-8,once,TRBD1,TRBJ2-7,CASSLGTGSYEQYF,TGTGCCAGCAGCTTGGGGACAGGGTCCTACGAGCAGTACTTC
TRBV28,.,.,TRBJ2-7,CASSPGIGLPYEQYF,TGTGCCAGCAGCCCAGGGATCGGGCTACCCTACGAGCAGTACTTC
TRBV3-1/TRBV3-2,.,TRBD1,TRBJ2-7,CASSQSPGGAPPCGYEQYF,TGTGCCAGCAGCCAGTCCCCAGGGGGCGCCCCGCCTTGTGGTTACGAGCAGTACTTC